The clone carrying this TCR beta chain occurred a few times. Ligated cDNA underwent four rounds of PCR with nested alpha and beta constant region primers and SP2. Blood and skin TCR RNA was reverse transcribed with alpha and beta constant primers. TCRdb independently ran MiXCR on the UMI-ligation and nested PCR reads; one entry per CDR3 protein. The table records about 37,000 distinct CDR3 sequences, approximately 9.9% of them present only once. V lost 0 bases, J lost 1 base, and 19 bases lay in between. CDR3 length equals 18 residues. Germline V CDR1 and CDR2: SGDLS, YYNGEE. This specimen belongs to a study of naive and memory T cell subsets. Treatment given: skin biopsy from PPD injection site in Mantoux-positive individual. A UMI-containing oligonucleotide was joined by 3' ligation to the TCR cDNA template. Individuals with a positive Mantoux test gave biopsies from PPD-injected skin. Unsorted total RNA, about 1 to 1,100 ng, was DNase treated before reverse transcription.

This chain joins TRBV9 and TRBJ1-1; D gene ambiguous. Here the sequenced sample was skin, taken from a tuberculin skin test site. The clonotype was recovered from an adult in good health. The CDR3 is CASSVAVASGNGNTEAFF. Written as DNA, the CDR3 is TGTGCCAGCAGCGTAGCTGTGGCCAGTGGTAATGGGAACACTGAAGCTTTCTTT.